This T cell receptor beta chain was recovered during a study of molecular identifiers for immune sequencing clone quantification. Sorting defined naive CD8 T cells as CD8+CD4-CCR7+CD45RA+. Listed TCR primers, together with previously described methods, were used for the bulk TCR libraries. Using its own MiXCR run on the PCR reads, TCRdb lists one record per CDR3 protein. The sample includes over 90,000 distinct CDR3 sequences, under 40% of them seen just once. This clonotype was seen a handful of times. The sequenced sample consisted of naive CD8+ T cells from blood, with Jurkat cell RNA spiked in. Subset given: FACS-sorted CD8+CD4-CCR7+CD45RA+ naive T cells. The receptor's source is a human donor in good health. Some libraries in this study had Jurkat cell RNA spiked in.

The CDR3 region is CASSFYRGNTEAFF. The CDR3 bases are TGTGCCAGCAGTTTCTACAGGGGGAACACTGAAGCTTTCTTT. J is TRBJ1-1 and V is TRBV12-3 or TRBV12-4; 7 bases are shared with TRBD1. J lost 1 base, V lost 3 bases, and 2 bases had no gene match. The CDR3 has 14 amino acids.